The 14 T cell receptor beta chains given below trace back to one sample, sequenced in a study of blood T cell repertoires in COVID-19. The table came from immunoSEQ multiplex PCR; TCRdb's copy has only in-frame clones and leaves some out. The data contain about 270,000 clones, around 86% of them singletons. Source material: peripheral blood. The receptors were gathered from a woman aged 55-69 years with active or convalescent COVID-19.

In its sample, this clone was seen many times. The V gene is TRBV6-2 or TRBV6-3, the J gene TRBJ1-4; 10 bases are shared with TRBD1. With 4 bases clipped from V and 8 bases from J, the junction kept 7 bases outside the gene matches. In germline, CDR1 is MNHEY, CDR2 SVGEGT. The CDR3 is 15 residues long. CDR3 protein: CASSWQGQGLEKLFF. DNA of the CDR3: TGTGCCAGCAGTTGGCAGGGACAGGGGCTAGAAAAACTGTTTTTT.

V is TRBV19 and J is TRBJ1-1, with TRBD1 matching 9 bases. Germline-derived CDR1 and CDR2 are LNHDA and SQIVND (reference sequence). There are 14 residues in the CDR3. V gave up 7 bases and J gave up 5 bases; unmatched junction bases: 8. In DNA form, the CDR3 reads TGTGCCAGTACTCCACAGGGGGCTTGGACTGAAGCTTTCTTT. Protein: CASTPQGAWTEAFF.

The gene calls are TRBV12-5 and TRBJ1-1; 9 bases map to TRBD1. V lost 7 bases, J lost 1 base, and 4 bases stayed unmatched. This CDR3 contains 14 residues. Germline V gives CDR1 LGHNT, CDR2 FRNRAP. The CDR3 sequence is CASAVGQGNTEAFF. The CDR3 DNA follows: TGTGCTAGTGCCGTGGGACAGGGGAACACTGAAGCTTTCTTT.

The chain employs TRBV19 and TRBJ1-5; 9 positions match TRBD1. CDR3 length equals 14 residues. CDR1 is LNHDA, CDR2 SQIVND, per germline (reference sequence). Unmatched junction bases numbered 5, after V lost 8 bases and J lost 3 bases. DNA for the CDR3: TGTGCCAGTCGGGGGACAGGGTACAATCAGCCCCAGCATTTT. This encodes CASRGTGYNQPQHF.

The chain has TRBV5-4 and TRBJ1-3; 7 nucleotides agree with TRBD1. The CDR3 extends over 19 amino acids. Germline V gives CDR1 SGHNT, CDR2 YYREEE (reference sequence). V lost 4 bases to trimming and J lost 0 bases; unmatched junction nucleotides: 16. CDR3 in DNA: TGTGCCAGCAGCAAACACTGGGGACAGTCAATGCACTCTGGAAACACCATATATTTT. It yields the protein CASSKHWGQSMHSGNTIYF. The entire variable domain, with the rest obtained from reference TRBV5-4 and TRBJ1-3, is as follows: ETGVTQSPTHLIKTRGQQVTLRCSSQSGHNTVSWYQQALGQGPQFIFQYYREEENGRGNFPPRFSGLQFPNYSSELNVNALELDDSALYLCASSKHWGQSMHSGNTIYFGEGSWLTVV.

The chain is built from TRBV5-6 and TRBJ1-1; 8 nucleotides agree with TRBD1. From germline, CDR1 is SGHDT and CDR2 YYEEEE. The CDR3 runs 14 residues. V lost 4 bases and J lost 5; bases outside the gene matches: 7. DNA of the CDR3: TGTGCCAGCAGCCCGACAGGGGAATCGACTGAAGCTTTCTTT. Translating it yields CASSPTGESTEAFF. The full variable domain, rest sourced from reference TRBV5-6 and TRBJ1-1, is DAGVTQSPTHLIKTRGQQVTLRCSPKSGHDTVSWYQQALGQGPQFIFQYYEEEERQRGNFPDRFSGHQFPNYSSELNVNALLLGDSALYLCASSPTGESTEAFFGQGTRLTVV.

The chain couples TRBV4-1 to TRBJ1-1, with a weak D call TRBD1 (6 bases). Germline CDR1 MGHRA, CDR2 YSYEKL. V was cut by 0 bases and J by 1 base, with 12 bases left in between. The CDR3 runs to 16 residues. As DNA, the CDR3 is TGCGCCAGCAGCCAAGATAGAGACAGGTGGAACACTGAAGCTTTCTTT. It is translated as CASSQDRDRWNTEAFF.

This chain links TRBV28 with TRBJ1-1; TRBD1 matches at 9 bases. J was trimmed by 6 bases and V by 6 bases; bases with no gene match: 8. Germline CDR1 and CDR2: MDHEN and SYDVKM. This CDR3 contains 14 residues. As DNA, the CDR3 is TGTGCCAGCAGATATGGACAGGGGAGCGCTGAAGCTTTCTTT. It codes for CASRYGQGSAEAFF.

CDR3 nucleotides: TGTGCCAGTAGTTCAGGACAGGGACGAAATTCACCCCTCCACTTT. This codes for CASSSGQGRNSPLHF. The genes are TRBV19 and TRBJ1-6; TRBD1 matches 8 bases. This CDR3 contains 15 residues. In germline, CDR1 is LNHDA, CDR2 SQIVND (reference sequence). V gave up 5 bases and J gave up 7 bases; unmatched junction bases: 7.

The chain employs TRBV18 and TRBJ2-5; D unclear. V was pared by 2 bases and J by 6 bases, with 4 bases between. The germline V gene has CDR1 KGHSH and CDR2 LQKENI. The CDR3 loop spans 11 amino acids. This chain's CDR3 is CASSPVKTQYF. DNA of the CDR3: TGTGCCAGCTCACCAGTAAAGACCCAGTACTTC.

This clone was detected only a few times. This chain uses TRBV7-2 with TRBJ2-7; the match to TRBD2 covers 7 bases. V lost 0 bases to trimming and J lost 0 bases; unmatched junction nucleotides: 8. This CDR3 comprises 17 residues. CDR1 and CDR2 (germline): SGHTA, FQGNSA. CDR3 sequence (DNA): TGTGCCAGCAGCTTAGCTGGGAGGGGAACCAGCTCCTACGAGCAGTACTTC. Its protein is CASSLAGRGTSSYEQYF.

This chain joins TRBV9 and TRBJ1-1, with TRBD1 identical over 8 bases. Germline trimming cut 0 bases from V and 4 bases from J; bases unmatched to any gene: 14. The CDR3 extends over 18 amino acids. Germline lookup yields CDR1 SGDLS and CDR2 YYNGEE. CDR3 in amino acids: CASSVGPEPNTGGTEAFF. For the CDR3, the DNA is TGTGCCAGCAGCGTAGGCCCGGAACCTAATACAGGGGGCACTGAAGCTTTCTTT.

The chain combines TRBV7-3 with TRBJ2-1, with a weak D call TRBD1 (5 bases). This CDR3 contains 16 residues. The V end lost 1 base, the J end lost 2 bases, and 12 bases lay between the germline ends. Germline CDR1 and CDR2: SGHTA and FQGTGA. The CDR3 sequence is CASSLISGAPYNEQFF. CDR3 bases: TGTGCCAGCAGCTTAATCTCTGGGGCCCCCTACAATGAGCAGTTCTTC.

As to this clone: The same CDR3 is also encoded by other DNA sequences in this sample. CDR3 DNA: TGTGCCAGCTCACCTCCGGGTCTGAACACTGAAGCTTTCTTT. Translating it yields CASSPPGLNTEAFF. The gene calls are TRBV18 and TRBJ1-1; D gene uncertain. Germline V gene lookup returns CDR1 KGHSH and CDR2 LQKENI. Trimming took off 3 bases at V and 0 bases at J, with 8 bases between the two ends. The CDR3 length is 14 residues.